This record covers a single T cell receptor beta chain. Its antigen is not known. CDR3 size: 13 residues. Germline CDR1 reads SQVTM; CDR2 reads ANQGSEA. The junction had 9 bases not matched to a gene; V was cut back by 7 bases and J by 5 bases. The sample belongs to a study of OX40 agonist ivuxolimab in advanced cancers. Whole-study context: Partial responses were achieved by three patients, one with hepatocellular carcinoma and two with cutaneous melanoma. Study outcomes and limitations: In CD8+ T cells, expanded clones were on average more numerous than in CD4+.

Data came from immunoSEQ multiplex PCR; TCRdb stores just in-frame clones and leaves some out. The repertoire holds more than 65,000 clones, with roughly 84% as singletons. This receptor was taken from an adult with an advanced solid tumor such as melanoma, head and neck, liver or kidney cancer. This sample comprised CD4+ or CD8+ T cells sorted from blood, obtained in a trial of the OX40 agonist ivuxolimab. The V and J genes are TRBV29-1 and TRBJ1-1, with 8 bases lining up with TRBD1. CDR3 nucleotide sequence: TGCAGCGGCTCAGGGGGCGCGGAAACTGAAGCTTTCTTT. Translating it yields CSGSGGAETEAFF.